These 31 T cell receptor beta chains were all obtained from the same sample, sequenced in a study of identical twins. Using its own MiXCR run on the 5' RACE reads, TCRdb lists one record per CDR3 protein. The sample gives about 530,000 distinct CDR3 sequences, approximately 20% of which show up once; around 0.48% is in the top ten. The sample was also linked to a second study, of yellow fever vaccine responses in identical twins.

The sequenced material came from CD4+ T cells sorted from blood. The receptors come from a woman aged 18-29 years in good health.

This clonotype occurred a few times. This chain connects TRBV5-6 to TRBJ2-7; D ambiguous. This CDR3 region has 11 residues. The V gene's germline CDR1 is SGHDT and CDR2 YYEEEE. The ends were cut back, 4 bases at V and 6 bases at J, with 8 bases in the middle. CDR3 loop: CASSTRFEQYV. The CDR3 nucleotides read TGTGCCAGCAGCACCCGGTTCGAGCAGTACGTC.

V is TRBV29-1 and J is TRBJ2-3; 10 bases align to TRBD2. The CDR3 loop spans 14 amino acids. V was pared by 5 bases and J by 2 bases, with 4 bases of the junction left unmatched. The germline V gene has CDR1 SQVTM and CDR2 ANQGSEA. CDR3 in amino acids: CSVRTSGLTDTQYF. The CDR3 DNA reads TGCAGCGTTCGGACTAGCGGCCTCACAGATACGCAGTATTTT.

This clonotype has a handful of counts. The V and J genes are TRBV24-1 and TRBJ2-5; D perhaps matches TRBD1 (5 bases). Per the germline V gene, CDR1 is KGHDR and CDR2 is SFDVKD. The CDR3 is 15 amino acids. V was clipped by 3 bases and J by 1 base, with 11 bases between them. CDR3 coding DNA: TGTGCCACCAGTGATCAAGGACAAGTCCAAGAGACCCAGTACTTC. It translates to CATSDQGQVQETQYF.

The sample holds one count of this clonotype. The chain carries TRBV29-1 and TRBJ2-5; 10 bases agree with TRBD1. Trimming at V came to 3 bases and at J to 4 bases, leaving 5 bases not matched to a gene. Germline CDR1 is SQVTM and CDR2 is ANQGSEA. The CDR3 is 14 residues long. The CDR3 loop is CSVEGQGLLETQYF. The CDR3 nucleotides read TGCAGCGTTGAGGGACAGGGGCTTTTAGAGACCCAGTACTTC.

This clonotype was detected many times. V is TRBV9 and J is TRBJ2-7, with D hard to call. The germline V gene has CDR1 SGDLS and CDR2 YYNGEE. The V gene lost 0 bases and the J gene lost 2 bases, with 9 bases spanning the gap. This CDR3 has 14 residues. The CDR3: CASSVGSYAYEQYF. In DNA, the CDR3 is TGTGCCAGCAGCGTAGGAAGCTACGCCTACGAGCAGTACTTC.

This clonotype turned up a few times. This CDR3 is CASSLNPGTVSSYEQYV. CDR3 coding DNA: TGTGCCAGCAGCCTCAACCCCGGGACAGTCAGCTCCTACGAGCAGTACGTC. The chain joins TRBV11-2 to TRBJ2-7, with TRBD1 identical over 7 bases. Germline V gives CDR1 SGHAT, CDR2 FQNNGV. The CDR3 is 17 residues long. V dropped 5 bases and J dropped 0; count of bases not matched to a gene: 13.

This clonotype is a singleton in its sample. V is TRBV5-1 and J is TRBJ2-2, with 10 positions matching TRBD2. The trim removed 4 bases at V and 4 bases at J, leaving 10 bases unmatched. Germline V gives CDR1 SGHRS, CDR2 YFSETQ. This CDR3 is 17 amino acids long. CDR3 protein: CASSRIQAGGGTGELFF. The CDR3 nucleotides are TGCGCCAGCAGCCGTATTCAAGCGGGAGGGGGCACCGGGGAGCTGTTTTTT.

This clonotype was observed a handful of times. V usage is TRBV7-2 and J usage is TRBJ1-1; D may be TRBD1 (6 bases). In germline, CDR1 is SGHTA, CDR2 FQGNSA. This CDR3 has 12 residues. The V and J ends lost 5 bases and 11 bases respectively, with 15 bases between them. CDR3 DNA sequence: TGTGCCAGCAGCCGGGACATCAGTTGGGCTTTCTTT. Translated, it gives CASSRDISWAFF.

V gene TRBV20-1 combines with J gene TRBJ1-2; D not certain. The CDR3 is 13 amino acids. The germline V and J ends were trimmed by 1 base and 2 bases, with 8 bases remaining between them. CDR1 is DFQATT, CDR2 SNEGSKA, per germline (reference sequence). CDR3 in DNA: TGCAGTGCTAGAGTAGAGGCCAACTATGGCTACACCTTC. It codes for CSARVEANYGYTF.

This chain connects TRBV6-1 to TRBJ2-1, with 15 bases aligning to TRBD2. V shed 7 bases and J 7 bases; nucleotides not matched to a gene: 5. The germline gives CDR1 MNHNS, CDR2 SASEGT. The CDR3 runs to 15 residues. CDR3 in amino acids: CASNGLAGGINEQFF. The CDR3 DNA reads TGTGCCAGCAACGGACTAGCGGGAGGGATTAATGAGCAGTTCTTC.

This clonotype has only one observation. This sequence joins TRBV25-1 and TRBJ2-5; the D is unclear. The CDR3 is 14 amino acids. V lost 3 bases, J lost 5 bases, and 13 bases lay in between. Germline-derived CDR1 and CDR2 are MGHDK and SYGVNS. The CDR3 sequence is CASSDTTASETQYF. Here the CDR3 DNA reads TGTGCCAGCAGTGATACCACAGCCTCGGAGACCCAGTACTTC.

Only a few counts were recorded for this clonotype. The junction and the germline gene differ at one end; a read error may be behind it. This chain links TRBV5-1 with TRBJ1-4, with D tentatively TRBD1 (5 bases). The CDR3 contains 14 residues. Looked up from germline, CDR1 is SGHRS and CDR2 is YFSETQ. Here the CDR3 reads CASSVDGGNDKLFF. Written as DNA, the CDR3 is TGCGCCAGCAGCGTGGATGGGGGTAATGACAAACTGTTTTTT.

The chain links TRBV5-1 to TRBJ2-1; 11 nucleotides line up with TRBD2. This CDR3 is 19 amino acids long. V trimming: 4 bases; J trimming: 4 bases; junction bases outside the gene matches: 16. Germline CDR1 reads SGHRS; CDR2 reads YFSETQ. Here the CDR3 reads CASSQTGSRGLAVYNEQFF. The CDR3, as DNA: TGCGCCAGCAGCCAAACAGGGTCTCGGGGACTAGCGGTATACAATGAGCAGTTCTTC.

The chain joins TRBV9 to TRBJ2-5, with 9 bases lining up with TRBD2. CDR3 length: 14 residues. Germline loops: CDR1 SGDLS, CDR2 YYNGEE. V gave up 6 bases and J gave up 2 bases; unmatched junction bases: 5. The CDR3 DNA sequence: TGTGCCAGCACCCCGGGACTAGCTCAAGAGACCCAGTACTTC. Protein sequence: CASTPGLAQETQYF.

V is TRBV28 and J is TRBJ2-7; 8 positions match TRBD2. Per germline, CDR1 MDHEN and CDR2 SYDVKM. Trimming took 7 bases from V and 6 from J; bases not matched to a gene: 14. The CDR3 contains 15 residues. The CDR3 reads CASTPAGGVRTEQYV. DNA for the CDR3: TGTGCCAGCACCCCCGCCGGGGGGGTTCGGACCGAGCAGTACGTC.

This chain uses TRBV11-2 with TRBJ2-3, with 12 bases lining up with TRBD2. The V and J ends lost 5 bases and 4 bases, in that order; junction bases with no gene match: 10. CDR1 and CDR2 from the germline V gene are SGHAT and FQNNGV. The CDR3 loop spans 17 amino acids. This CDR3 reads CASSPRLAGAWADTQYF. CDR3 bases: TGTGCCAGCAGCCCTCGACTAGCGGGAGCGTGGGCAGATACGCAGTATTTT. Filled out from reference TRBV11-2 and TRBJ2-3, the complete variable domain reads EAGVAQSPRYKIIEKRQSVAFWCNPISGHATLYWYQQILGQGPKLLIQFQNNGVVDDSQLPKDRFSAERLKGVDSTLKIQPAKLEDSAVYLCASSPRLAGAWADTQYFGPGTRLTVL.

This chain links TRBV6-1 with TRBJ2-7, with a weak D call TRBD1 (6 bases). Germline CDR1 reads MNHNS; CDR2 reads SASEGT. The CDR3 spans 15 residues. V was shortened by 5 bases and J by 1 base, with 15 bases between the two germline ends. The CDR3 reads CASSRSQGRSYEQYF. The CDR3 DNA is TGTGCCAGCAGTCGCAGCCAGGGGCGGTCCTACGAGCAGTACTTC.

The CDR3 DNA follows: TGCGCCAGCAGCTTGGCACCAGCGATCGCCTACAATGAGCAGTTCTTC. This translates into CASSLAPAIAYNEQFF. The V gene is TRBV5-1, the J gene TRBJ2-1; D gene uncertain. V lost 0 bases to trimming and J lost 2 bases, with 12 bases between them. The V gene's germline CDR1 is SGHRS and CDR2 YFSETQ. The CDR3 sequence is 16 residues long.

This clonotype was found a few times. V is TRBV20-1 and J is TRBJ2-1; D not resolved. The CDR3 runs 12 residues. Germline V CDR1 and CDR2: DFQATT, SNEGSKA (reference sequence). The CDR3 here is CKAGPGLGEQFF. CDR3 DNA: TGCAAGGCAGGACCGGGCCTTGGTGAGCAGTTCTTC.

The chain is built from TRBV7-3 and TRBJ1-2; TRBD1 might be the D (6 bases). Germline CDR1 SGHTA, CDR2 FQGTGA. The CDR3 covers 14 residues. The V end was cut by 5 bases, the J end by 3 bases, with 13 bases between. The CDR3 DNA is TGTGCCAGCAGCCTAGGGGGGCCGGACTATGGCTACACCTTC. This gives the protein CASSLGGPDYGYTF.

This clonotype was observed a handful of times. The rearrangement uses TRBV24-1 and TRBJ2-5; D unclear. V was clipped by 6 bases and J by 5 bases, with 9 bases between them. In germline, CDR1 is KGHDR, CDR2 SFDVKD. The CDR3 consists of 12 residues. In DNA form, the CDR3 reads TGTGCCACCAGTCTTGGGCCCGAGACCCAGTACTTC. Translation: CATSLGPETQYF.

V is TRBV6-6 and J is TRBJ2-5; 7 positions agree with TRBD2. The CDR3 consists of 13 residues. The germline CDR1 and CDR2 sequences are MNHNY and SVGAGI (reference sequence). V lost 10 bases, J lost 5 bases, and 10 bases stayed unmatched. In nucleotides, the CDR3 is TGTGCCACCGCCGGGGAGGGCCTTGAGACCCAGTACTTC. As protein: CATAGEGLETQYF.

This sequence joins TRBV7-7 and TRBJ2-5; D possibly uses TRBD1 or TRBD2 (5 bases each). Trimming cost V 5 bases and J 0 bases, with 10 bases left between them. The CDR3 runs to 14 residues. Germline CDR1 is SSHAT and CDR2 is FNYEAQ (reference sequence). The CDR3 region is CASSRGRNQETQYF. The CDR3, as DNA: TGTGCCAGCAGCCGGGGACGGAACCAAGAGACCCAGTACTTC.

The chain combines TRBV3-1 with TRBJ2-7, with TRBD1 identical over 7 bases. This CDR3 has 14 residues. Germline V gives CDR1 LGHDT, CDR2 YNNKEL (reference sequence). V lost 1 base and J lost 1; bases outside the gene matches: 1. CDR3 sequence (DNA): TGTGCCAGCAGCCAAGGACAGGGATCCTACGAGCAGTACGTC. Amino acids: CASSQGQGSYEQYV.

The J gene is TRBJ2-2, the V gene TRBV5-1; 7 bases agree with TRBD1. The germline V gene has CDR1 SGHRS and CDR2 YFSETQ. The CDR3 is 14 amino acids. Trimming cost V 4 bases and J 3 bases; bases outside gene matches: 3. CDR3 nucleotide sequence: TGCGCCAGCAGCACAACAGGGGACACCGGGGAGCTGTTTTTT. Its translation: CASSTTGDTGELFF. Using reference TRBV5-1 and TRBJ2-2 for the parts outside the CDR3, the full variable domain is KAGVTQTPRYLIKTRGQQVTLSCSPISGHRSVSWYQQTPGQGLQFLFEYFSETQRNKGNFPGRFSGRQFSNSRSEMNVSTLELGDSALYLCASSTTGDTGELFFGEGSRLTVL.

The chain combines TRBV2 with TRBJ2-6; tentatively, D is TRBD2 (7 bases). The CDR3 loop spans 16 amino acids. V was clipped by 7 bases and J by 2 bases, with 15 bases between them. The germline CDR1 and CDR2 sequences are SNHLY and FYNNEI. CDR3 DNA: TGTGCCAGCACCGAACGGGGGGCTACTGGGGCCAACGTCCTGACTTTC. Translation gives CASTERGATGANVLTF.

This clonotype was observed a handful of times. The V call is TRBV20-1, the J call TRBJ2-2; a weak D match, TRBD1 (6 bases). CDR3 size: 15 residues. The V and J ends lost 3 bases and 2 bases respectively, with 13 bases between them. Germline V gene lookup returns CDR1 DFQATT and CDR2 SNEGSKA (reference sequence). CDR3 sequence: CSASTGWGNTGELFF. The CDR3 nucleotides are TGCAGTGCTAGTACAGGGTGGGGTAACACCGGGGAGCTGTTTTTT.

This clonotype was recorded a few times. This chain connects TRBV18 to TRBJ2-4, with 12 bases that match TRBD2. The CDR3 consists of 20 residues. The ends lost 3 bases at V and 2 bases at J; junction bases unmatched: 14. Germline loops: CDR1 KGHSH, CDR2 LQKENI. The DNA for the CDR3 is TGTGCCAGCTCACCGATGACTAGCGGGGGAGCGGACACAACCAAAAACATTCAGTACTTC. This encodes CASSPMTSGGADTTKNIQYF.

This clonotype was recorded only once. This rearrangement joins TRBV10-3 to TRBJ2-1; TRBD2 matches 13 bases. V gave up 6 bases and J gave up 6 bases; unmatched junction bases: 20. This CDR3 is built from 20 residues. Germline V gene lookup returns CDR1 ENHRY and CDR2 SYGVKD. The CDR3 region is CAIRGTRTSGSARWSNEQFF. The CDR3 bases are TGTGCCATCAGAGGAACCCGGACTAGCGGGAGCGCTCGCTGGAGCAATGAGCAGTTCTTC.

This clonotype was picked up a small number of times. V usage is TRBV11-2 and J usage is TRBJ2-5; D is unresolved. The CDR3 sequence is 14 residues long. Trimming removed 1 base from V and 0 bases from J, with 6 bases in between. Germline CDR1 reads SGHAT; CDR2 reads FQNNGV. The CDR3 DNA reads TGTGCCAGCAGCTTAGTTGTTTACCAAGAGACCCAGTACTTC. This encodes CASSLVVYQETQYF.

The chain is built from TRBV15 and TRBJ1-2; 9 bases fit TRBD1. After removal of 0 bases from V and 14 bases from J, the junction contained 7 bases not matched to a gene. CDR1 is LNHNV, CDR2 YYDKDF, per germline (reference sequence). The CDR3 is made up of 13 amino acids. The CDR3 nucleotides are TGTGCCACCAGCAGAGAAGGGACAGGGCGGTCGACCTTC. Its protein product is CATSREGTGRSTF.